In this sample, the clone carrying this T cell receptor (beta chain) turned up a few times. Its antigen is not identified. The entry originates in a study of OX40 agonist ivuxolimab in advanced cancers. The CDR3 runs to 12 residues. Germline V CDR1 and CDR2: LNHDA, SQIVND (reference sequence). Trimming took off 2 bases at V and 4 bases at J, with 5 bases between the two ends. Study outcomes and limitations: Among some nonresponders, normalized T-cell clonal expansion was also low.

Sequencing used immunoSEQ multiplex PCR; TCRdb keeps in-frame clones, though not all of them. The sample includes over 45,000 clones, roughly 91% of them seen just once. Sampling of blood occurred at baseline, cycle 4 day 1, and cycle 7 day 1. Sequences were derived from CD4+ or CD8+ T cells sorted from blood, sampled in a trial of the OX40 agonist ivuxolimab. The rearrangement uses TRBV19 and TRBJ1-1; no clear D gene. This clonotype was obtained from an adult with an advanced solid tumor such as melanoma, head and neck, liver or kidney cancer. For the CDR3, the DNA is TGTGCCAGTAGTATAAGCAGCACTGAAGCTTTCTTT. Its protein is CASSISSTEAFF.